This T cell receptor (beta chain) was captured by sequencing in a study of Graves' ophthalmopathy and Graves' hyperthyroidism. Study at large: Upon initial diagnosis and before any treatment, peripheral blood was collected. General observations from the study: Researchers report that a 13-signature model separated ophthalmopathy from stable hyperthyroidism, posting around 86% sensitivity and around 80% specificity.

Every ophthalmopathy donor presented moderate-to-severe activity, CAS ≥3, NOSPECS ≥4 and duration under 3 months. After removal of 6 bases from V and 3 bases from J, the junction contained 8 bases not matched to a gene. Germline CDR1 is LNHDA and CDR2 is SQIVND (reference sequence). The CDR3 is 14 residues long. This clonotype has ten or more counts. Antigen: not known. The study amplified TCR beta CDR3 regions using RNA transcripts. Amplification began with first-round RT-PCR using HTBI primers, then second-round multiplex PCR was performed. TCRdb reanalysed the multiplex PCR reads using MiXCR and keeps one entry per CDR3 protein. The table shows approximately 210,000 distinct CDR3 sequences, with roughly 29% occurring only once.

This rearrangement joins TRBV19 to TRBJ2-7; TRBD2 aligns across 7 bases. Sequencing was performed on peripheral blood. The receptor was isolated from a middle-aged man with Graves' ophthalmopathy. The CDR3 coding sequence is TGTGCCAGTAGCCACTCTAGCGGAGGCTACGAGCAGTACTTC. This encodes CASSHSSGGYEQYF.